This T cell receptor (beta chain) originates from a study of identical twins. This CDR3 has 12 residues. V lost 11 bases, J lost 7 bases, and 18 bases lay in between. Germline V CDR1 and CDR2: MDHEN, SYDVKM. TCRdb redid the calling of the 5' RACE reads with MiXCR, one entry per CDR3 protein. The sample lists 450,000 or so distinct CDR3 sequences, 14% occurring once. These data were also filed under a second study, of yellow fever vaccine responses in identical twins.

The sequence was obtained from a woman between 18 and 29 years old in good health. The sample taken for sequencing was CD4+ T cells sorted from blood. The gene calls are TRBV28 and TRBJ2-7, with D possibly matching TRBD1 (5 bases). In DNA, the CDR3 is TGTGCCGGCTGCCCTGTAGGGGCTGAGCAGTACTTC. It yields the protein CAGCPVGAEQYF.